The next 26 T cell receptor beta chains were all read from a single sample in a study of T cell repertoires in cytomegalovirus infection. Via MiXCR, TCRdb re-called the reads, giving one row per CDR3 protein. The sample carries fewer than 350,000 distinct CDR3 sequences, roughly a sixth recorded once. The specimen was PBMCs. Receptors were obtained from a human donor in good health (CMV status not recorded). Some clones in this sample may be carry-over from other donors' samples.

This clonotype was counted only a few times. The chain employs TRBV4-3 and TRBJ2-7, with a tentative D call TRBD2 (5 bases). Germline V gives CDR1 LGHNA, CDR2 YSLEER. This CDR3 is 15 amino acids long. V was trimmed by 0 bases and J by 0 bases, leaving 9 bases between them. The chain's CDR3 is CASSQEPAASYEQYF. The CDR3 region has the DNA TGCGCCAGCAGCCAAGAGCCAGCGGCCTCCTACGAGCAGTACTTC.

The rearrangement uses TRBV7-2 and TRBJ1-5; D gene ambiguous. Between the trimmed V and J ends, which lost 1 base and 9 bases, there was a span of 10 bases. The CDR3 contains 13 residues. Germline V gene sequence: CDR1 SGHTA, CDR2 FQGNSA. The CDR3 nucleotides are TGTGCCAGCAGCTTAGAGGATCCTGGGCCCCAGCATTTT. Encoded protein: CASSLEDPGPQHF.

A few counts support this clonotype. The V gene is TRBV18, the J gene TRBJ2-3; D unclear. Trimming removed 1 base from V and 0 bases from J, with 11 bases in between. CDR1 and CDR2 (germline): KGHSH, LQKENI. The CDR3 runs to 16 residues. CDR3 coding DNA: TGTGCCAGCTCACCACGAACGACAACTAGCACAGATACGCAGTATTTT. Protein sequence: CASSPRTTTSTDTQYF.

This clonotype was counted between two and nine times. The V call is TRBV27, the J call TRBJ1-1, with 7 positions matching TRBD1. CDR3 length: 15 amino acids. The V segment lost 5 bases and the J segment 3 bases; nucleotides outside the gene matches: 9. The germline V gene has CDR1 MNHEY and CDR2 SMNVEV (reference sequence). The CDR3 nucleotides are TGTGCCAGCAGTCACACACAGGGGTGGGACACTGAAGCTTTCTTT. Amino acid sequence: CASSHTQGWDTEAFF.

This clonotype has more than one count but fewer than ten. The gene calls are TRBV12-3 or TRBV12-4 and TRBJ1-2; TRBD1 matches at 7 bases. J lost 3 bases, V lost 6 bases, and 7 bases had no gene match. The CDR3 length is 14 residues. The CDR3 nucleotides are TGTGCCAGCAGGGGGGGACAGAAGGACTATGGCTACACCTTC. Amino acid sequence: CASRGGQKDYGYTF.

This clonotype occurred many times. The chain has TRBV7-9 and TRBJ1-4; D possibly corresponds to TRBD1 (6 bases). V was shortened by 4 bases and J by 7 bases, with 10 bases between the two germline ends. From germline, CDR1 is SEHNR and CDR2 FQNEAQ (reference sequence). The CDR3 runs 13 residues. In nucleotides, the CDR3 is TGTGCCAGCAGCTCGGGGGGCAGTGAAAAACTGTTTTTT. It specifies CASSSGGSEKLFF.

In its sample, this clonotype was seen many times. The chain combines TRBV12-3 or TRBV12-4 with TRBJ1-1; D gene unclear. The CDR3 loop spans 13 amino acids. V shed 3 bases and J shed 4 bases, with 9 bases lying between them. In DNA, the CDR3 is TGTGCCAGCAGTTTCGGTCAACCCACTGAAGCTTTCTTT. This sequence encodes CASSFGQPTEAFF.

The CDR3 coding sequence is TGCAGTGCTAGAGAACCGGGGGGGGTCGAAAAACTGTTTTTT. Amino acid sequence: CSAREPGGVEKLFF. The J gene is TRBJ1-4, the V gene TRBV20-1; D perhaps matches TRBD1 (5 bases). The V end lost 0 bases, the J end lost 8 bases, and 13 bases lay between the germline ends. Germline CDR1 reads DFQATT; CDR2 reads SNEGSKA (reference sequence). This CDR3 has 14 amino acids.

This chain joins TRBV4-2 and TRBJ2-3; D might be TRBD2 (6 bases). The CDR3 length is 15 residues. Trimming shortened V by 3 bases and J by 6 bases, and 16 bases separated the two germline ends. Germline assignment: CDR1 LGHNA and CDR2 YNFKEQ. CDR3 loop: CASSQTRGLGDTQYF. The CDR3 nucleotides read TGTGCCAGCAGCCAGACTAGAGGGTTGGGGGATACGCAGTATTTT.

The table lists this clonotype with many counts. V and J are TRBV7-2 and TRBJ1-1, with TRBD1 matching 9 bases. V shed 2 bases and J 2 bases; nucleotides not matched to a gene: 3. Per germline, CDR1 SGHTA and CDR2 FQGNSA. This CDR3 contains 15 residues. CDR3 sequence: CASSLSGQGNTEAFF. The CDR3 region has the DNA TGTGCCAGCAGCTTATCGGGACAGGGCAACACTGAAGCTTTCTTT.

This chain uses TRBV5-8 with TRBJ1-3; D is unclear. This CDR3 is 15 amino acids long. V lost 4 bases and J 1 base, leaving 12 bases between the germline ends. Germline lookup yields CDR1 SGHTS and CDR2 YDEGEE. CDR3 sequence: CASSRNEVSGNTIYF. The CDR3 region has the DNA TGTGCCAGCAGCCGAAACGAGGTTTCTGGAAACACCATATATTTT. Together with reference TRBV5-8 and TRBJ1-3, the CDR3 gives the full variable domain: EAGVTQSPTHLIKTRGQQATLRCSPISGHTSVYWYQQALGLGLQFLLWYDEGEERNRGNFPPRFSGRQFPNYSSELNVNALELEDSALYLCASSRNEVSGNTIYFGEGSWLTVV.

A remark on this clonotype: The junction shows a germline mismatch at one end, possibly a read error. The chain employs TRBV5-3 and TRBJ1-4; 10 bases are a match to TRBD1. TRBV5-3 is noted as an ORF with a role that remains uncertain. The CDR3 is made up of 16 amino acids. CDR3 amino acids: CASSLETGGAWGKLFF. The CDR3 DNA reads as TGTGCCAGCAGCTTGGAGACAGGGGGCGCGTGGGGAAAACTGTTTTTT.

The chain uses TRBV4-2 and TRBJ2-7; D perhaps matches TRBD2 (6 bases). This CDR3 has 13 amino acids. Germline V lookup: CDR1 LGHNA, CDR2 YNFKEQ. Trimming took off 0 bases at V and 6 bases at J, with 9 bases between the two ends. The CDR3 loop is CASSQEAGIEQYF. CDR3 DNA: TGTGCCAGCAGCCAAGAGGCGGGGATCGAGCAGTACTTC.

This clonotype was seen ten or more times. As DNA, the CDR3 is TGTGCCACCAGTGACATAGACCAAGAGCAGTTCTTC. Translation: CATSDIDQEQFF. The chain combines TRBV24-1 with TRBJ2-1, with D uncertain. The CDR3 spans 12 residues. Germline V lookup: CDR1 KGHDR, CDR2 SFDVKD. V lost 4 bases and J 10 bases, leaving 10 bases between the germline ends.

This clonotype showed up just a few times. CDR3 DNA: TGTGCCAGCAGCCCTCGGACATCCCCCCTTGCCGAGCAGTACTTC. It is translated as CASSPRTSPLAEQYF. The genes are TRBV2 and TRBJ2-7; a possible D gene is TRBD1 (5 bases). The CDR3 length is 15 residues. CDR1 is SNHLY, CDR2 FYNNEI, per germline. V lost 6 bases, J lost 6 bases, and 21 bases lay in between.

In this sample, this clonotype turned up a few times. The rearrangement uses TRBV2 and TRBJ2-3; 12 positions agree with TRBD1. This CDR3 has 20 residues. Germline trimming cut 7 bases from V and 1 base from J; bases unmatched to any gene: 18. Germline V CDR1 and CDR2: SNHLY, FYNNEI. The CDR3 region has the DNA TGTGCCAGCAAAGGGGACCGGGACAGGGGGCCTCTCAGTCGCACAGATACGCAGTATTTT. Its protein product is CASKGDRDRGPLSRTDTQYF.

At least ten counts were recorded for this clonotype. This sequence joins TRBV2 and TRBJ1-3; TRBD1 matches 9 bases. The CDR3 sequence is 14 residues long. V shed 6 bases and J 2 bases; nucleotides not matched to a gene: 2. CDR1 and CDR2 (germline): SNHLY, FYNNEI. CDR3 protein: CASRGQGPGNTIYF. Here the CDR3 DNA reads TGTGCCAGCAGGGGACAGGGACCTGGAAACACCATATATTTT.

V and J are TRBV9 and TRBJ2-1; unclear D gene. CDR1 is SGDLS and CDR2 is YYNGEE in the germline V gene. V was cut by 0 bases and J by 1 base, with 11 bases left in between. CDR3 length equals 16 residues. The CDR3 region is CASSVDSAGSYNEQFF. For the CDR3, the DNA is TGTGCCAGCAGCGTAGATTCAGCCGGGTCCTACAATGAGCAGTTCTTC.

The chain is built from TRBV20-1 and TRBJ2-5; D is undetermined. CDR3 length: 12 amino acids. Germline CDR1 and CDR2: DFQATT and SNEGSKA (reference sequence). CDR3 in DNA: TGCTCCATCGGTAGCTCACAAGAGACCCAGTACTTC. Translation: CSIGSSQETQYF.

In this sample, this clonotype turned up a few times. This rearrangement joins TRBV28 to TRBJ2-2; possible D gene TRBD2, 5 bases. CDR3 length: 17 residues. Germline V lookup: CDR1 MDHEN, CDR2 SYDVKM. V gave up 5 bases and J gave up 0 bases, with 16 bases separating them. In DNA form, the CDR3 reads TGTGCCAGCAGTCCGGACTGGAGTTCGGCGAACACCGGGGAGCTGTTTTTT. This gives the protein CASSPDWSSANTGELFF.

This clonotype appeared a few times. The chain is built from TRBV28 and TRBJ1-5; D may be TRBD1 (5 bases). The CDR3 has 16 amino acids. Germline CDR1 MDHEN, CDR2 SYDVKM. Trimming removed 2 bases from V and 1 base from J, with 12 bases in between. CDR3 sequence: CASSLQGGLSNQPQHF. CDR3 nucleotides: TGTGCCAGCAGTTTACAGGGAGGATTAAGCAATCAGCCCCAGCATTTT.

The CDR3 bases are TGTGCCAGTAGTAAGGTGGACACAGATACGCAGTATTTT. This gives the protein CASSKVDTDTQYF. The V call is TRBV19, the J call TRBJ2-3; no reliable D call. CDR3 length: 13 amino acids. Germline V gene lookup returns CDR1 LNHDA and CDR2 SQIVND (reference sequence). The ends were cut back, 4 bases at V and 2 bases at J, with 7 bases in the middle.

Only a few counts were recorded for this clonotype. The V and J genes are TRBV5-1 and TRBJ2-5, with D perhaps matching TRBD2 (5 bases). V was shortened by 5 bases and J by 3 bases, with 11 bases between the two germline ends. The CDR3 is 13 amino acids. The V gene's germline CDR1 is SGHRS and CDR2 YFSETQ. CDR3 nucleotides: TGCGCCAGCAGGTCGGAGGAGAAAGAGACCCAGTACTTC. This gives the protein CASRSEEKETQYF.

This clonotype was found many times. The J gene is TRBJ2-6, the V gene TRBV24-1; TRBD1 matches 9 bases. In germline, CDR1 is KGHDR, CDR2 SFDVKD. The ends lost 8 bases at V and 0 bases at J; junction bases unmatched: 7. The CDR3 has 17 amino acids. CDR3 DNA sequence: TGTGCCACCAATTGGGACAGGGAGCACTCTGGGGCCAACGTCCTGACTTTC. It encodes CATNWDREHSGANVLTF.

The genes are TRBV5-4 and TRBJ1-2, with D tentatively TRBD1 (5 bases). Germline CDR1 SGHNT, CDR2 YYREEE (reference sequence). V was pared by 0 bases and J by 3 bases, with 18 bases between. The CDR3 runs to 17 residues. CDR3 in amino acids: CASSLGLGGGFDYGYTF. The CDR3 bases are TGTGCCAGCAGCTTGGGGTTGGGGGGGGGTTTCGACTATGGCTACACCTTC.

J is TRBJ2-7 and V is TRBV3-1; D gene uncertain. Germline-derived CDR1 and CDR2 are LGHDT and YNNKEL (reference sequence). The CDR3 spans 12 residues. Trimming removed 2 bases at V and 6 bases at J, with 8 bases between. CDR3: CASSQSITEQYF. The CDR3 nucleotides are TGTGCCAGCAGCCAATCGATAACCGAGCAGTACTTC.